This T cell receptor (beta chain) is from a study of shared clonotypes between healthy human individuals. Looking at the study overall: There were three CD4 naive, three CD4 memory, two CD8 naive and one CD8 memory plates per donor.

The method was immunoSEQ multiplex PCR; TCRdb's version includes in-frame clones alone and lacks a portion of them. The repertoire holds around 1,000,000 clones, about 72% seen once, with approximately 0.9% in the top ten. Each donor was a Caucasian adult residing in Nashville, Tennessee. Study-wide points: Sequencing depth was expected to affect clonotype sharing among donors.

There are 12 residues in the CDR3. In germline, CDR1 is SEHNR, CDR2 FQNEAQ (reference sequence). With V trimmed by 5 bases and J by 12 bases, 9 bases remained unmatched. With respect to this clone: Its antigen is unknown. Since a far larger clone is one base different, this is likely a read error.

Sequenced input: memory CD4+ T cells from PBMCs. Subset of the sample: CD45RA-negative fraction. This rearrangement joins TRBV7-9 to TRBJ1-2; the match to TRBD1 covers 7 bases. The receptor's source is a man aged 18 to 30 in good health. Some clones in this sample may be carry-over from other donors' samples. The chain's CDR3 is CASSVGQASHTF. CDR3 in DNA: TGTGCCAGCAGCGTCGGACAGGCTAGCCACACCTTC.